A single T cell receptor (beta chain) is shown here with its context. This entry belongs to a study of cytomegalovirus exposure and HLA in healthy donors. A multiplex PCR was run with 60 Vbeta primers and 13 Jbeta primers. Sequenced by immunoSEQ multiplex PCR; TCRdb stores in-frame clones only, minus some. The sample has some 130,000 clones, roughly 77% seen once. Trimming cost V 6 bases and J 0 bases, with 11 bases left between them. The CDR3 extends over 15 amino acids. CDR1 is MNHEY, CDR2 SMNVEV, per germline (reference sequence). Specimen: PBMCs. The chain joins TRBV27 to TRBJ1-4; D possibly corresponds to TRBD1 (6 bases). This receptor was identified in a male donor in good health and CMV-seronegative. The CDR3 is CASSQRQATNEKLFF. For the CDR3, the DNA is TGTGCCAGCAGCCAAAGACAGGCAACTAATGAAAAACTGTTTTTT.